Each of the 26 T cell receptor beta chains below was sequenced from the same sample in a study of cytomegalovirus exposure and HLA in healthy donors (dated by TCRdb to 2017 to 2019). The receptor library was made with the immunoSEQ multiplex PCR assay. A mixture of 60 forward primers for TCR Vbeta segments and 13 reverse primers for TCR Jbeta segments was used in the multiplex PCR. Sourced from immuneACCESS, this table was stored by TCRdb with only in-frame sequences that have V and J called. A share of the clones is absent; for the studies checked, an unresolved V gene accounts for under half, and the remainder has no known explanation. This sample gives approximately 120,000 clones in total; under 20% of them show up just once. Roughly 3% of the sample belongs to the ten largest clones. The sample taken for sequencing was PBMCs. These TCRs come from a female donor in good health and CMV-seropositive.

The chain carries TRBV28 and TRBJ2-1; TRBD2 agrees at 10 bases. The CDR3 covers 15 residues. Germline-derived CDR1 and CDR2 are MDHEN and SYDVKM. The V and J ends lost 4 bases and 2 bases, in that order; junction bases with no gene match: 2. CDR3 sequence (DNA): TGTGCCAGCAGTTCTAGCGGGGGCCCCTACAATGAGCAGTTCTTC. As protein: CASSSSGGPYNEQFF.

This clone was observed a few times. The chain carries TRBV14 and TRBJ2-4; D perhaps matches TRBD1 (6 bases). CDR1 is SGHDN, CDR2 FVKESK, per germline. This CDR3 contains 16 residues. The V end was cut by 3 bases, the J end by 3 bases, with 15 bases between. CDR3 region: CASSQGAENNKNIQYF. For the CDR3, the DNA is TGTGCCAGCAGCCAGGGGGCAGAGAACAACAAAAACATTCAGTACTTC.

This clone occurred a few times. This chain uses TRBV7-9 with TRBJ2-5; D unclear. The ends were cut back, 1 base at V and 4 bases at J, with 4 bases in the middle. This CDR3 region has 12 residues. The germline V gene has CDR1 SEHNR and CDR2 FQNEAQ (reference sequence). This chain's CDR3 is CASSLGVETQYF. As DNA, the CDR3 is TGTGCCAGCAGCTTAGGAGTAGAGACCCAGTACTTC.

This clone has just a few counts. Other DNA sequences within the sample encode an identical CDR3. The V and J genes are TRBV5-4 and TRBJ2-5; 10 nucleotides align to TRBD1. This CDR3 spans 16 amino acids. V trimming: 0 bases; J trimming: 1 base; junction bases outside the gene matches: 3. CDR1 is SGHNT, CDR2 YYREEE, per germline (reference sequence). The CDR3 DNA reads TGTGCCAGCAGCTTGGGGGGACAGGGGCCCCAAGAGACCCAGTACTTC. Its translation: CASSLGGQGPQETQYF.

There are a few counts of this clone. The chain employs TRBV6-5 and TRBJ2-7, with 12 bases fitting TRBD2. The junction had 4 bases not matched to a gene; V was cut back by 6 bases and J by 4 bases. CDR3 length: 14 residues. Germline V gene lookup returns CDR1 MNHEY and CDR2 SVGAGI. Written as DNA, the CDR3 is TGTGCCAGCAGGGTGACTAGCGGGAGTTACGAGCAGTACTTC. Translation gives CASRVTSGSYEQYF.

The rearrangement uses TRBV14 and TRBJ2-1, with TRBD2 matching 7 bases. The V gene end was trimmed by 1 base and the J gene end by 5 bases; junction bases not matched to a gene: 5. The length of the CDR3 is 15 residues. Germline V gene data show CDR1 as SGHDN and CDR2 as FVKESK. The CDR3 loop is CASSQASGPHNEQFF. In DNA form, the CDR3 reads TGTGCCAGCAGCCAAGCTAGCGGACCCCACAATGAGCAGTTCTTC. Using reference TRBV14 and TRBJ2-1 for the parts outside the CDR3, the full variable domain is EAGVTQFPSHSVIEKGQTVTLRCDPISGHDNLYWYRRVMGKEIKFLLHFVKESKQDESGMPNNRFLAERTGGTYSTLKVQPAELEDSGVYFCASSQASGPHNEQFFGPGTRLTVL.

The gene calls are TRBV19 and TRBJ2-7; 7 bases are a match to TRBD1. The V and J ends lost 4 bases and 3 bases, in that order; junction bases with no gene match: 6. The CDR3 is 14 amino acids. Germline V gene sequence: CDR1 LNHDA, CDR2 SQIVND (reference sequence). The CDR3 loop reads CASSTRQGNYEQYF. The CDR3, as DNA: TGTGCCAGTAGTACCAGACAGGGCAACTACGAGCAGTACTTC.

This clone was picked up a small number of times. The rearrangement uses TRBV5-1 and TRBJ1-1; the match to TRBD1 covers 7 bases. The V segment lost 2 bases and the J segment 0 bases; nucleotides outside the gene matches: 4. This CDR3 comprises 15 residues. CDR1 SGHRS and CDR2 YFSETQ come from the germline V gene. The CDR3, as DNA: TGCGCCAGCAGCTTACAGGGGTCAATGAACACTGAAGCTTTCTTT. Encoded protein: CASSLQGSMNTEAFF. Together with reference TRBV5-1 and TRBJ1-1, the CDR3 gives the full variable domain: KAGVTQTPRYLIKTRGQQVTLSCSPISGHRSVSWYQQTPGQGLQFLFEYFSETQRNKGNFPGRFSGRQFSNSRSEMNVSTLELGDSALYLCASSLQGSMNTEAFFGQGTRLTVV.

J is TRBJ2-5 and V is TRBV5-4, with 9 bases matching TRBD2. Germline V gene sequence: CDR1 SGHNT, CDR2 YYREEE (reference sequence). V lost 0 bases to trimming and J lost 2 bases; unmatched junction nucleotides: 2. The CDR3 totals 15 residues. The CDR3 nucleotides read TGTGCCAGCAGCTTGGCCCTAGCGGGGCAAGAGACCCAGTACTTC. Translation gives CASSLALAGQETQYF.

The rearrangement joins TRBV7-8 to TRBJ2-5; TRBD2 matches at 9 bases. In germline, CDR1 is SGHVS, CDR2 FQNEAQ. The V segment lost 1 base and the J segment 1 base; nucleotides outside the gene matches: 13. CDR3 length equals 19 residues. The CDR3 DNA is TGTGCCAGCAGCTTAGAAGAGGCAACTAGCGGGTCATTCCAAGAGACCCAGTACTTC. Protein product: CASSLEEATSGSFQETQYF.

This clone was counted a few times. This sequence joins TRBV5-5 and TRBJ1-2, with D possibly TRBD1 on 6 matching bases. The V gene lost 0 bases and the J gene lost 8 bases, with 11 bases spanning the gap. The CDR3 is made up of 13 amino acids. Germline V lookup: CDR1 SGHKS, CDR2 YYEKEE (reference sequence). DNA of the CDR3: TGTGCCAGCAGCTTGGGGGCAGGGGACGGCTACACCTTC. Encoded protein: CASSLGAGDGYTF.

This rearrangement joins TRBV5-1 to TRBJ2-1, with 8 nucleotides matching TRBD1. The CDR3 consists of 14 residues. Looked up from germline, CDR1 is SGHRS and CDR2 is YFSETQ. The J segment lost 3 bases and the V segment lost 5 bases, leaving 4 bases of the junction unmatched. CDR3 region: CASRQGAGYNEQFF. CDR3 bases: TGCGCCAGCAGGCAGGGGGCCGGCTACAATGAGCAGTTCTTC.

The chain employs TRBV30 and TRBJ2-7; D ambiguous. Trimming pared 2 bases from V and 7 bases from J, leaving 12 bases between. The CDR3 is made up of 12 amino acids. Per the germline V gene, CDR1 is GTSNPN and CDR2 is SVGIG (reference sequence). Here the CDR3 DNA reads TGTGCCTGGAGTTCTGGAAGGCGGGAGCAGTACTTC. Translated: CAWSSGRREQYF.

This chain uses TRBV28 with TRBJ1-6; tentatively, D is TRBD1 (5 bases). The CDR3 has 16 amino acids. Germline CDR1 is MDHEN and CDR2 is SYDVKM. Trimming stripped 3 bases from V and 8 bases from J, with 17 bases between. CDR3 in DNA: TGTGCCAGCAGTTTTATGACAGCCCTCTTTGATTCACCCCTCCACTTT. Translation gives CASSFMTALFDSPLHF.

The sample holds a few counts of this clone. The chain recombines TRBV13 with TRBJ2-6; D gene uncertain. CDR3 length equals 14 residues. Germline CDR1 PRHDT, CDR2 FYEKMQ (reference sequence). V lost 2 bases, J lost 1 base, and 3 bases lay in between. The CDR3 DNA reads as TGTGCCAGCAGCTTACGGTCTGGGGCCAACGTCCTGACTTTC. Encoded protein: CASSLRSGANVLTF.

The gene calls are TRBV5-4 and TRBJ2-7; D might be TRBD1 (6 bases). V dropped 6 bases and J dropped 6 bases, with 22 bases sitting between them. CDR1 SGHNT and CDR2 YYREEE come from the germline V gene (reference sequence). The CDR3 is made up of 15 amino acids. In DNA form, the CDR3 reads TGTGCCAGCACCATGCATGTACAGGGTAGGCGCGAGCAGTACTTC. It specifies CASTMHVQGRREQYF.

The CDR3, as DNA: TGTGCCAGCAGTTTTCGGCGGGATACCCGGGAGACCCAGTACTTC. As protein: CASSFRRDTRETQYF. The chain joins TRBV27 to TRBJ2-5; a weak D match, TRBD2 (6 bases). This CDR3 is built from 15 residues. Germline V gene lookup returns CDR1 MNHEY and CDR2 SMNVEV (reference sequence). Trimming cost V 3 bases and J 5 bases, with 16 bases left between them.

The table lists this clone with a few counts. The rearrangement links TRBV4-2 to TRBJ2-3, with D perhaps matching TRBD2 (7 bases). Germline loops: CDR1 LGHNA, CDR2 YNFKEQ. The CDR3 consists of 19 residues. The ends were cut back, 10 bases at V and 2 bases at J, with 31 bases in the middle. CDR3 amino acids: CANNRVLWGGEENTDTQYF. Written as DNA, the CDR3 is TGTGCCAACAACAGGGTCTTGTGGGGGGGCGAGGAGAACACAGATACGCAGTATTTT.

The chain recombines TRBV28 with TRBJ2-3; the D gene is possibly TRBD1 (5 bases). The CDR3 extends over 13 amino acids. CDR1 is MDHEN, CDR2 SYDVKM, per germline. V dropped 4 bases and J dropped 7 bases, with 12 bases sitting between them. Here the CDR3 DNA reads TGTGCCAGCAGTTCCGCACAGGTTTATACGCAGTATTTT. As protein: CASSSAQVYTQYF.

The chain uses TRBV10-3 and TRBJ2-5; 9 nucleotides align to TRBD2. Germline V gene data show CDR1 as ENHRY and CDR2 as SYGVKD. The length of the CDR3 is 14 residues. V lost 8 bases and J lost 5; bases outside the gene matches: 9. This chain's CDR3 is CAIGPGLAGETQYF. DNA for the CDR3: TGTGCCATCGGTCCGGGACTAGCTGGGGAGACCCAGTACTTC.

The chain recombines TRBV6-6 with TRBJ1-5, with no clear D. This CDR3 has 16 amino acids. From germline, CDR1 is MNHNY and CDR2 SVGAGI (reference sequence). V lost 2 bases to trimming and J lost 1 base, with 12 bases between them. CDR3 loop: CASSYRYRESNQPQHF. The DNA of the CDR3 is TGTGCCAGCAGTTACCGGTACAGAGAAAGCAATCAGCCCCAGCATTTT.

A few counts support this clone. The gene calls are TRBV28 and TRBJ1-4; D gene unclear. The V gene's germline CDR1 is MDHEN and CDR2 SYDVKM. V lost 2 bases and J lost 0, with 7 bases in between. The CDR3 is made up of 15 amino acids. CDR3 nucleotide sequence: TGTGCCAGCAGTTTAACGGGAGCAACTAATGAAAAACTGTTTTTT. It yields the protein CASSLTGATNEKLFF.

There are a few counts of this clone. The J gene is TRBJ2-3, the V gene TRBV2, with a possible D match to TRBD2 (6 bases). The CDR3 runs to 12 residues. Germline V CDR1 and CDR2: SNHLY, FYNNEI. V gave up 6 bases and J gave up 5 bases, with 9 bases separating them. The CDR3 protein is CASRGGRDTQYF. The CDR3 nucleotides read TGTGCCAGCAGGGGGGGAAGAGATACGCAGTATTTT.

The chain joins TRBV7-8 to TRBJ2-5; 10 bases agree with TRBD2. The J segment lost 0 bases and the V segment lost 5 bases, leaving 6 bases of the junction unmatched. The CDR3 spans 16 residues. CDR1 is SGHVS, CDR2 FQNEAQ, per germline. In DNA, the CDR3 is TGTGCCAGCAGCCCCGGGACTAGCGTGTACCAAGAGACCCAGTACTTC. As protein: CASSPGTSVYQETQYF.

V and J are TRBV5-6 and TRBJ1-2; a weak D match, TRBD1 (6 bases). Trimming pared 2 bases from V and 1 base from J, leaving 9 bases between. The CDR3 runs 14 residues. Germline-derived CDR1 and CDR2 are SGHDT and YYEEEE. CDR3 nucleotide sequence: TGTGCCAGCAGCTTTTTACAGGGTAACTATGGCTACACCTTC. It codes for CASSFLQGNYGYTF.

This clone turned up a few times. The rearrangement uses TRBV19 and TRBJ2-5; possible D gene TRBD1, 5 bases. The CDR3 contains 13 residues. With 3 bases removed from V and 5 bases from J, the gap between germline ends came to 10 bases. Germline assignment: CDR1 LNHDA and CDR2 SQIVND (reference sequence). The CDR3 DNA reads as TGTGCCAGTAGTATGTCCAGGGCGGAGACCCAGTACTTC. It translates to CASSMSRAETQYF.